One and the same sample provided the 2 T cell receptor beta chains below, sequenced in a study of cytomegalovirus exposure and HLA in healthy donors. The PCR was carried out with 60 Vbeta primers and 13 Jbeta primers. The assay was immunoSEQ multiplex PCR, and TCRdb's table has in-frame clones only and misses some. The repertoire holds around 130,000 clones, with approximately 80% as singletons. The source material was PBMCs. These TCRs come from a woman aged 40 to 50 in good health and CMV-seronegative.

The V and J genes are TRBV14 and TRBJ2-3; 11 bases line up with TRBD1. The V and J ends lost 0 bases and 4 bases, in that order; junction bases with no gene match: 3. CDR3 length: 16 residues. Germline lookup yields CDR1 SGHDN and CDR2 FVKESK. DNA for the CDR3: TGTGCCAGCAGCCAAGATCTGGACAGGGGGCCAGATACGCAGTATTTT. It is translated as CASSQDLDRGPDTQYF.

This clone came up a few times. This chain uses TRBV10-3 with TRBJ2-1; 9 nucleotides match TRBD1. The V gene end was trimmed by 10 bases and the J gene end by 4 bases; junction bases not matched to a gene: 8. This CDR3 has 14 residues. Germline values: CDR1 ENHRY, CDR2 SYGVKD. The CDR3 nucleotides are TGTGCCACCGCCGGACAGGGGACATACAATGAGCAGTTCTTC. Its protein is CATAGQGTYNEQFF.